Listed below are T cell receptor beta chains from one sample, sequenced in a study of vaccination effects on CD4 cells after COVID-19. Profiled with immunoSEQ multiplex PCR; TCRdb holds only in-frame clones, not every one. This table has tens of thousands of clones, around 74% appearing once. No antigen is known for these receptors. Sequencing used CD4+ T cells from PBMCs cultured with HCoV-NL63 spike peptides, obtained before COVID-19 vaccination. The receptor source for this set is a human donor who received a COVID-19 vaccine. CDR3s include the opening cysteine and the closing phenylalanine or tryptophan. A D gene is named only where the DNA matches it firmly. Some rows mark clone size as missing; the rest say once, few, many or name a class of expanded clone.

D: .; V: TRBV7-3; size: .; J: TRBJ2-3; CDR3: CASSPGGTDTQYF; DNA: TGTGCCAGCAGTCCCGGCGGCACAGATACGCAGTATTTT
D: .; V: TRBV28; size: .; J: TRBJ1-1; CDR3: CASSSADGNEAFF; DNA: TGTGCCAGCAGCTCAGCGGATGGAAATGAAGCTTTCTTT
D: TRBD1; V: TRBV4-1; size: few; J: TRBJ1-5; CDR3: CASSQDGGRGQLGNQPQHF; DNA: TGCGCCAGCAGCCAAGATGGGGGCAGGGGGCAATTAGGGAATCAGCCCCAGCATTTT
D: .; V: TRBV28; size: .; J: TRBJ1-5; CDR3: CASTPKGTNNQPQHF; DNA: TGTGCCAGCACCCCAAAGGGGACCAACAATCAGCCCCAGCATTTT
D: .; V: TRBV6-5; size: .; J: TRBJ2-5; CDR3: CASSYSGWEETQYF; DNA: TGTGCCAGCAGTTACTCGGGGTGGGAAGAGACCCAGTACTTC
D: TRBD1; V: TRBV6-1; size: .; J: TRBJ1-5; CDR3: CASSVRSALETGFNQPQHF; DNA: TGTGCCAGCAGTGTAAGATCCGCGTTGGAGACAGGGTTCAATCAGCCCCAGCATTTT
D: .; V: TRBV6-1; size: .; J: TRBJ1-1; CDR3: CASSARRTANSIAEAFF; DNA: TGTGCCAGCAGTGCCAGAAGGACAGCCAACTCGATCGCTGAAGCTTTCTTT
D: .; V: TRBV19; size: .; J: TRBJ1-2; CDR3: CASSPRGGGYTF; DNA: TGTGCCAGTAGTCCCCGGGGAGGTGGCTACACCTTC
D: .; V: TRBV11-3; size: .; J: TRBJ2-2; CDR3: CASSLQGSAGELFF; DNA: TGTGCCAGCAGCTTACAGGGGAGCGCCGGGGAGCTGTTTTTT
D: .; V: TRBV9; size: few; J: TRBJ1-2; CDR3: CASSPTGSGPRDGYTF; DNA: TGTGCCAGCAGTCCTACCGGGTCCGGGCCACGAGATGGCTACACCTTC
D: .; V: TRBV7-2; size: few; J: TRBJ1-5; CDR3: CASSARDGGQPQHF; DNA: TGTGCCAGCAGCGCCCGGGACGGAGGGCAGCCCCAGCATTTT
D: TRBD1; V: TRBV18; size: .; J: TRBJ2-1; CDR3: CASSPPQGYEQFF; DNA: TGTGCCAGCTCACCCCCACAGGGGTACGAGCAGTTCTTC
D: TRBD1; V: TRBV15; size: few; J: TRBJ2-1; CDR3: CATSSGTGVYNEQFF; DNA: TGTGCCACCAGCAGTGGGACAGGGGTATACAATGAGCAGTTCTTC
D: TRBD2; V: TRBV10-3; size: .; J: TRBJ2-3; CDR3: CAISGRGGQSTDTQYF; DNA: TGTGCCATCAGTGGACGGGGGGGGCAGAGCACAGATACGCAGTATTTT
D: .; V: TRBV9; size: .; J: TRBJ1-2; CDR3: CASSVGDGLGYGYTF; DNA: TGTGCCAGCAGCGTTGGGGACGGGTTGGGTTATGGCTACACCTTC
D: TRBD1; V: TRBV2; size: once; J: TRBJ1-4; CDR3: CASNSGTGGEKLFF; DNA: TGTGCCAGCAACTCCGGGACAGGGGGTGAAAAACTGTTTTTT
D: .; V: TRBV18; size: .; J: TRBJ2-4; CDR3: CASSPRAVGTIQYF; DNA: TGTGCCAGCTCACCAAGGGCGGTGGGAACCATTCAGTACTTC
D: .; V: TRBV19; size: .; J: TRBJ1-5; CDR3: CASSKRVDQPQHF; DNA: TGTGCCAGTAGTAAACGGGTGGATCAGCCCCAGCATTTT
D: .; V: TRBV19; size: .; J: TRBJ1-6; CDR3: CASNIGSFYNSPLHF; DNA: TGTGCCAGTAATATAGGATCCTTCTATAATTCACCCCTCCACTTT
D: .; V: TRBV10-1; size: .; J: TRBJ2-1; CDR3: CASSERQGYNEQFF; DNA: TGCGCCAGCAGTGAAAGGCAGGGATACAATGAGCAGTTCTTC
D: TRBD1; V: TRBV6-5; size: .; J: TRBJ2-5; CDR3: CASTNRGRGLETQYF; DNA: TGTGCCAGCACGAACAGGGGGCGAGGGCTAGAGACCCAGTACTTC
D: .; V: TRBV19; size: .; J: TRBJ1-1; CDR3: CASSRQGNTEAFF; DNA: TGTGCCAGTAGTAGGCAGGGAAACACTGAAGCTTTCTTT
D: .; V: TRBV5-1; size: .; J: TRBJ2-3; CDR3: CASSSSGSTDTQYF; DNA: TGCGCCAGCAGCTCCAGCGGTTCCACAGATACGCAGTATTTT
D: .; V: TRBV7-2; size: .; J: TRBJ2-3; CDR3: CASSARDLSTDTQYF; DNA: TGTGCCAGCAGCGCCCGGGACTTAAGCACAGATACGCAGTATTTT